The clone carrying this T cell receptor (beta chain) was found many times. Its matching antigen is unknown. The protocol was immunoSEQ multiplex PCR, while the TCRdb copy is restricted to in-frame clones and leaves out a portion. The specimen gives tens of thousands of clones without singletons; the ten biggest hold about 1.5%. This specimen belongs to a study of T cells after posttransplantation cyclophosphamide. Germline V lookup: CDR1 KGHSH, CDR2 LQKENI. This CDR3 has 14 residues. The V end lost 2 bases, the J end lost 2 bases, and 9 bases lay between the germline ends. Study-level findings and limits: Later post-transplant blood repertoires were often dominated by donor CD8+ memory clones.

The source material was PBMCs. This sequence originates from a man aged 50 to 59 in good health, CMV-negative, and a related stem cell transplant donor. The J gene is TRBJ1-2, the V gene TRBV18; D not resolved. Written as DNA, the CDR3 is TGTGCCAGCTCACCAGCCGGACTCAACTATGGCTACACCTTC. This sequence encodes CASSPAGLNYGYTF. Using reference TRBV18 and TRBJ1-2 for the parts outside the CDR3, the full variable domain is NAGVMQNPRHLVRRRGQEARLRCSPMKGHSHVYWYRQLPEEGLKFMVYLQKENIIDESGMPKERFSAEFPKEGPSILRIQQVVRGDSAAYFCASSPAGLNYGYTFGSGTRLTVV.